Below, 19 T cell receptor beta chains from the same sample are listed, as sequenced in a study of T cell repertoires in cytomegalovirus infection. These TCRs' antigens remain unknown. MiXCR, run by TCRdb on the reads, gives a single entry per CDR3 protein. The sample consists of about 700,000 distinct CDR3 sequences, roughly 33% of them appearing once. The specimen comprised cultured PBMCs, sampled from culture after CMV antigen stimulation. The origin of the receptors is a human donor in good health (CMV status not recorded). Some clones in this sample may be carry-over from other donors' samples.

CDR3 coding DNA: TGCAGTGTCGGGGGAGTGGCGGCTAGCGGGGGTGGGGATACGCAGTATTTT. It codes for CSVGGVAASGGGDTQYF. The rearrangement uses TRBV20-1 and TRBJ2-3; 10 bases match TRBD2. The CDR3 spans 17 residues. In germline, CDR1 is DFQATT, CDR2 SNEGSKA (reference sequence). The junction had 19 bases not matched to a gene; V was cut back by 7 bases and J by 6 bases.

As regards this clonotype: Being one base from a much bigger clone, this may be a read error. The chain employs TRBV7-2 and TRBJ1-1; D is unclear. This CDR3 contains 12 residues. In germline, CDR1 is SGHTA, CDR2 FQGNSA. The V end was cut by 1 base, the J end by 7 bases, with 7 bases between. CDR3 in amino acids: CASSLVKGEAFF. CDR3 nucleotide sequence: TGTGCCAGCAGCTTAGTGAAGGGTGAAGCTTTCTTT.

The gene calls are TRBV7-8 and TRBJ2-3; 9 nucleotides align to TRBD2. The germline CDR1 and CDR2 sequences are SGHVS and FQNEAQ. CDR3 size: 19 residues. The J segment lost 4 bases and the V segment lost 7 bases, leaving 21 bases of the junction unmatched. CDR3 region: CASNKMGAGGLPSADTQYF. Written as DNA, the CDR3 is TGTGCCAGCAACAAAATGGGGGCGGGGGGGCTCCCTTCAGCAGATACGCAGTATTTT.

The chain combines TRBV2 with TRBJ2-3, with 11 bases fitting TRBD2. V lost 8 bases and J lost 4; bases outside the gene matches: 23. CDR1 SNHLY and CDR2 FYNNEI come from the germline V gene. There are 20 residues in the CDR3. CDR3 in amino acids: CASGQGRLLAGGPHSDTQYF. CDR3 bases: TGTGCCAGCGGACAGGGAAGGTTGCTAGCGGGAGGTCCTCACTCAGATACGCAGTATTTT.

The gene calls are TRBV13 and TRBJ1-3; 7 positions agree with TRBD1. Germline V lookup: CDR1 PRHDT, CDR2 FYEKMQ (reference sequence). This CDR3 comprises 15 residues. The trim removed 5 bases at V and 7 bases at J, leaving 11 bases unmatched. The CDR3 DNA sequence: TGTGCCAGCAGCGCACCCGGGACAGTATCGAACACCATATATTTT. Protein sequence: CASSAPGTVSNTIYF.

This clonotype was found once. The genes are TRBV10-3 and TRBJ2-1, with 9 bases identical to TRBD1. The V segment lost 5 bases and the J segment 10 bases; nucleotides outside the gene matches: 9. Per germline, CDR1 ENHRY and CDR2 SYGVKD. The CDR3 length is 14 residues. The CDR3 coding sequence is TGTGCCATCAGTCAGAGGGGACAGGGCGGCGAGCAGTTCTTC. Residues: CAISQRGQGGEQFF.

This clonotype came up a few times. V usage is TRBV12-3 or TRBV12-4 and J usage is TRBJ1-2; TRBD1 is a possible D gene (5 bases). The V end was cut by 5 bases, the J end by 5 bases, with 15 bases between. This CDR3 contains 14 residues. As DNA, the CDR3 is TGTGCCAGCAGTCCATATATTGGGGCATATGGCTACACCTTC. Protein sequence: CASSPYIGAYGYTF.

The rearrangement links TRBV2 to TRBJ2-3; tentatively, D is TRBD2 (6 bases). CDR3 length equals 14 residues. Trimming pared 7 bases from V and 2 bases from J, leaving 13 bases between. Germline V gene data show CDR1 as SNHLY and CDR2 as FYNNEI. The CDR3 nucleotides are TGTGCCAGCACTTTAACTAGCTTCACAGATACGCAGTATTTT. Translated, it gives CASTLTSFTDTQYF.

This clonotype was detected a few times. The chain carries TRBV7-2 and TRBJ2-3, with 9 bases identical to TRBD2. Per the germline V gene, CDR1 is SGHTA and CDR2 is FQGNSA. This CDR3 has 18 amino acids. J lost 4 bases, V lost 5 bases, and 16 bases had no gene match. In nucleotides, the CDR3 is TGTGCCAGCAGCATCTCCTCCGGGCCTAGCGGGAACTCAGATACGCAGTATTTT. Translated, it gives CASSISSGPSGNSDTQYF.

This clonotype has a count of ten or more. The V gene is TRBV7-2, the J gene TRBJ2-7; unclear D gene. The CDR3 covers 14 residues. Between the trimmed V and J ends, which lost 1 base and 2 bases, there was a span of 9 bases. Germline lookup yields CDR1 SGHTA and CDR2 FQGNSA. CDR3 protein: CASSLVQVAYEQYF. The CDR3 DNA sequence: TGTGCCAGCAGCTTAGTTCAGGTCGCCTACGAGCAGTACTTC.

This clonotype was picked up a small number of times. The rearrangement uses TRBV6-5 and TRBJ1-1; TRBD1 matches 8 bases. The CDR3 sequence is 16 residues long. The V gene's germline CDR1 is MNHEY and CDR2 SVGAGI. Germline trimming cut 0 bases from V and 0 bases from J; bases unmatched to any gene: 3. CDR3 DNA: TGTGCCAGCAGTTACTCGTTGGGACAGGTGAACACTGAAGCTTTCTTT. It encodes CASSYSLGQVNTEAFF.

In nucleotides, the CDR3 is TGTGCCAGCACCGCGCTAGCGGCGGCGGATACGCAGTATTTT. It is translated as CASTALAAADTQYF. The rearrangement links TRBV12-3 or TRBV12-4 to TRBJ2-3; 7 nucleotides match TRBD2. The V segment lost 7 bases and the J segment 6 bases; nucleotides outside the gene matches: 10. The CDR3 loop spans 14 amino acids.

This clonotype occurred many times. This chain joins TRBV7-8 and TRBJ2-2, with D unresolved. Trimming cost V 2 bases and J 0 bases, with 10 bases left between them. Germline-derived CDR1 and CDR2 are SGHVS and FQNEAQ. This CDR3 has 16 amino acids. The CDR3 DNA is TGTGCCAGCAGCTTAACGGAGCCCTCGAACACCGGGGAGCTGTTTTTT. It codes for CASSLTEPSNTGELFF.

This clonotype has a handful of counts. The rearrangement links TRBV10-3 to TRBJ2-3, with D uncertain. The ends were cut back, 3 bases at V and 6 bases at J, with 7 bases in the middle. The germline gives CDR1 ENHRY, CDR2 SYGVKD. The CDR3 spans 12 residues. CDR3 DNA sequence: TGTGCCATCAGTGAACGCGAGGATACGCAGTATTTT. Amino acids: CAISEREDTQYF.

This clonotype has a handful of counts. The chain is built from TRBV5-6 and TRBJ2-1; D gene ambiguous. Germline V gene lookup returns CDR1 SGHDT and CDR2 YYEEEE. V dropped 4 bases and J dropped 8 bases, with 16 bases sitting between them. This CDR3 comprises 14 residues. The DNA for the CDR3 is TGTGCCAGCAGCACGGCTTACCGGGCGGATGAGCAGTTCTTC. Protein sequence: CASSTAYRADEQFF.

This clonotype has just a few counts. The gene calls are TRBV10-3 and TRBJ2-1; 9 bases align to TRBD2. CDR1 and CDR2 (germline): ENHRY, SYGVKD. The CDR3 contains 16 residues. J was trimmed by 8 bases and V by 3 bases; bases with no gene match: 11. CDR3 loop: CAISDATSGLGDEQFF. For the CDR3, the DNA is TGTGCCATCAGTGATGCGACTAGCGGCTTAGGGGATGAGCAGTTCTTC.

The V and J genes are TRBV6-5 and TRBJ2-7; D perhaps matches TRBD1 (6 bases). Germline CDR1 reads MNHEY; CDR2 reads SVGAGI. V was clipped by 6 bases and J by 0 bases, with 12 bases between them. The CDR3 consists of 14 residues. The CDR3 DNA follows: TGTGCCAGCAGCGCCGGGACATTCTCCTACGAGCAGTACTTC. It codes for CASSAGTFSYEQYF.

V usage is TRBV7-8 and J usage is TRBJ1-1, with 8 bases matching TRBD1. Per the germline V gene, CDR1 is SGHVS and CDR2 is FQNEAQ. The CDR3 runs 13 residues. V lost 5 bases and J lost 9; bases outside the gene matches: 8. The CDR3 loop reads CASSNDRGPKAFF. The CDR3, as DNA: TGTGCCAGCAGCAACGACAGGGGTCCCAAAGCTTTCTTT.

This clonotype was recorded at least ten times. V and J are TRBV7-2 and TRBJ2-1; the match to TRBD1 covers 8 bases. Trimming at V came to 5 bases and at J to 4 bases, leaving 4 bases not matched to a gene. The CDR3 is 14 residues long. CDR1 and CDR2 from the germline V gene are SGHTA and FQGNSA. In DNA, the CDR3 is TGTGCCAGCAGCCTCCGGGACAGGTACAATGAGCAGTTCTTC. The encoded protein is CASSLRDRYNEQFF.